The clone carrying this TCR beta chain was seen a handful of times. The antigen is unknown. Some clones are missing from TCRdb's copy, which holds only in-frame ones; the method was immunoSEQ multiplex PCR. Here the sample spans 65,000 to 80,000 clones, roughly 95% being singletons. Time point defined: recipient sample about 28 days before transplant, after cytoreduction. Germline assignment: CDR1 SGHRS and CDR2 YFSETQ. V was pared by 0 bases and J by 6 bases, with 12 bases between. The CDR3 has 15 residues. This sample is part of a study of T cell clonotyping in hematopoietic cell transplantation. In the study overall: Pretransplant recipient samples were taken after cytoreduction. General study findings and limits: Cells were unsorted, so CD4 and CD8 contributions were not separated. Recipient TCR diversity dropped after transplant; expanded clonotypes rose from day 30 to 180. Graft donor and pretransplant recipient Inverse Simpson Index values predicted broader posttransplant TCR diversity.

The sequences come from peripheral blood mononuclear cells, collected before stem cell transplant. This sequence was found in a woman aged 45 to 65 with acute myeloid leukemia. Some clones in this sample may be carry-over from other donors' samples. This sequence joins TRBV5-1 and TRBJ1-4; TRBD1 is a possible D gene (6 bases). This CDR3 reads CASSLEGGRDEKLFF. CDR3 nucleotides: TGCGCCAGCAGCTTGGAGGGGGGAAGGGATGAAAAACTGTTTTTT.